This note documents a single T cell receptor beta chain sequence. Its matching antigen is unknown. This entry comes from a study of T-cell memory formation after mild COVID-19. The CDR3 loop spans 16 amino acids. Germline lookup yields CDR1 LGHNA and CDR2 YSLEER. The V end was cut by 0 bases, the J end by 7 bases, with 16 bases between. MiXCR, run by TCRdb on the 5' RACE reads, gives a single entry per CDR3 protein. The data hold approximately 60,000 distinct CDR3 sequences, with roughly 9.5% observed a single time. General study results and limits: Contracting CD4+ clones sat mainly in CM and EM; CD8+ in EMRA.

The chain couples TRBV4-3 to TRBJ1-5, with D perhaps TRBD1 (5 bases). Sequenced input: PBMCs or a T cell subset sorted from them (not recorded which). The source is a man aged 18 to 35 who had mild COVID-19 (a few samples of this study predate the infection). Cell type and time point are not known. The chain's CDR3 is CASSQDPRREGQPQHF. In DNA, the CDR3 is TGCGCCAGCAGCCAAGATCCCCGCAGAGAGGGGCAGCCCCAGCATTTT.